Included here is one TCR beta chain sequence, with context. Profiling relied on immunoSEQ multiplex PCR, and the TCRdb table lists in-frame clones only, not all of them. The table lists about 38,000 clones, 80% to 90% of them singletons. The data belong to a study of PD-L1 blockade in urothelial cancer. Time point denoted: peripheral blood 6 weeks after treatment start. Locally advanced or metastatic urothelial carcinoma was present in patients. CDR1 SGHRS and CDR2 YFSETQ come from the germline V gene. The CDR3 runs 14 residues. Unmatched junction bases numbered 7, after V lost 7 bases and J lost 5 bases.

This clonotype was sampled from a man between 60 and 70 years old with urothelial cancer. The chain couples TRBV5-1 to TRBJ2-1; TRBD2 matches at 9 bases. The sequenced sample was PBMCs, obtained around atezolizumab (anti-PD-L1) treatment. The CDR3 nucleotides are TGCGCCAGCGTGCCGGCGGGGGGGAACAATGAGCAGTTCTTC. It yields the protein CASVPAGGNNEQFF.